The 14 T cell receptor beta chains below come from one sample, sequenced in a study of T cell repertoires in cytomegalovirus infection. TCRdb re-derived calls from the reads in MiXCR, one entry per CDR3 protein. The sample lists 100,000 to 150,000 distinct CDR3 sequences, approximately 9.2% occurring once. The sample was PBMCs. Receptors were obtained from a human donor in good health (CMV status not recorded). Some clones in this sample may be carry-over from other donors' samples.

This clonotype was observed many times. V usage is TRBV20-1 and J usage is TRBJ2-3, with D maybe TRBD2 (7 bases). Trimming removed 1 base at V and 10 bases at J, with 15 bases between. The CDR3 covers 13 residues. Germline V gene data show CDR1 as DFQATT and CDR2 as SNEGSKA (reference sequence). The CDR3 DNA follows: TGCAGTGCTAGAGGGCAGGGGAGGGGATCGCAGTATTTT. Protein sequence: CSARGQGRGSQYF.

This clonotype was counted between two and nine times. The J gene is TRBJ1-2, the V gene TRBV5-4; D unclear. The CDR3 has 13 amino acids. Germline V gene data show CDR1 as SGHNT and CDR2 as YYREEE (reference sequence). Trimming stripped 0 bases from V and 2 bases from J, with 5 bases between. This chain's CDR3 is CASSLVSNYGYTF. The DNA of the CDR3 is TGTGCCAGCAGCTTGGTTTCAAACTATGGCTACACCTTC.

The sample holds many counts of this clonotype. V is TRBV12-3 or TRBV12-4 and J is TRBJ2-6, with D possibly matching TRBD1 (6 bases). The ends were cut back, 3 bases at V and 4 bases at J, with 19 bases in the middle. The CDR3 is 18 residues long. Here the CDR3 reads CASSFGQETGSGANVLTF. As DNA, the CDR3 is TGTGCCAGCAGTTTCGGTCAAGAAACAGGGTCCGGGGCCAACGTCCTGACTTTC.

In nucleotides, the CDR3 is TGCGCCAGCAGTACTGTTGAGGGGACTGAAGCTTTCTTT. Translation gives CASSTVEGTEAFF. The J gene is TRBJ1-1, the V gene TRBV5-1, with D possibly TRBD1 on 5 matching bases. The CDR3 has 13 residues. V was pared by 5 bases and J by 5 bases, with 13 bases between. Germline V CDR1 and CDR2: SGHRS, YFSETQ.

The gene calls are TRBV5-5 and TRBJ1-1; D remains ambiguous. This CDR3 is built from 14 residues. V was trimmed by 7 bases and J by 5 bases, leaving 18 bases between them. Germline lookup yields CDR1 SGHKS and CDR2 YYEKEE (reference sequence). Written as DNA, the CDR3 is TGTGCCAGCGGGCCGGAGTTATTAACAACTGAAGCTTTCTTT. Translation: CASGPELLTTEAFF.

This clonotype was detected many times. This chain joins TRBV7-2 and TRBJ2-2; 13 positions agree with TRBD2. This CDR3 has 17 amino acids. Germline lookup yields CDR1 SGHTA and CDR2 FQGNSA. The V and J ends lost 5 bases and 4 bases, in that order; junction bases with no gene match: 7. CDR3 DNA: TGTGCCAGCAGCATTACTAGCGGGGGGGCGGCCACCGGGGAGCTGTTTTTT. Protein sequence: CASSITSGGAATGELFF.

This clonotype was counted ten times or more. This rearrangement joins TRBV7-9 to TRBJ1-2, with D perhaps matching TRBD1 (5 bases). The CDR3 totals 15 residues. From germline, CDR1 is SEHNR and CDR2 FQNEAQ (reference sequence). Trimming cost V 4 bases and J 3 bases, with 15 bases left between them. For the CDR3, the DNA is TGTGCCAGCAGCTCCCCCGGGGGGGGTTACTATGGCTACACCTTC. It specifies CASSSPGGGYYGYTF.

Ten or more counts support this clonotype. This chain uses TRBV7-2 with TRBJ2-3, with D possibly matching TRBD2 (6 bases). Looked up from germline, CDR1 is SGHTA and CDR2 is FQGNSA. This CDR3 contains 16 residues. V shed 2 bases and J shed 2 bases, with 14 bases lying between them. CDR3 region: CASSLRGGPTTDTQYF. CDR3 in DNA: TGTGCCAGCAGCTTAAGAGGAGGGCCCACCACAGATACGCAGTATTTT.

The sample holds many counts of this clonotype. This chain uses TRBV7-2 with TRBJ2-1, with 9 bases that match TRBD2. The CDR3 runs to 19 residues. Germline V gene sequence: CDR1 SGHTA, CDR2 FQGNSA. The V gene end was trimmed by 0 bases and the J gene end by 4 bases; junction bases not matched to a gene: 13. The CDR3 loop reads CASSLAVRGVAGVYNEQFF. The CDR3, as DNA: TGTGCCAGCAGCTTAGCCGTAAGGGGGGTAGCGGGAGTTTACAATGAGCAGTTCTTC.

This clonotype appeared many times. This chain links TRBV2 with TRBJ2-7; 10 bases fit TRBD1. The germline V gene encodes CDR1 SNHLY and CDR2 FYNNEI. Trimming at V came to 7 bases and at J to 2 bases, leaving 5 bases not matched to a gene. The CDR3 runs to 14 residues. CDR3 sequence: CASKPGQGTYEQYF. CDR3 sequence (DNA): TGTGCCAGCAAACCGGGACAGGGGACCTACGAGCAGTACTTC.

This clonotype was counted at least ten times. This rearrangement joins TRBV2 to TRBJ1-2; D ambiguous. Germline values: CDR1 SNHLY, CDR2 FYNNEI. The CDR3 is 14 residues long. Trimming left V 5 bases short and J 0 bases short, with 10 bases between. Here the CDR3 reads CASSRRGANYGYTF. CDR3 in DNA: TGTGCCAGCAGTAGACGAGGAGCTAACTATGGCTACACCTTC.

In its sample, this clonotype was seen many times. The gene calls are TRBV7-6 and TRBJ1-1; tentatively, D is TRBD1 (5 bases). The CDR3 has 17 residues. In germline, CDR1 is SGHVS, CDR2 FNYEAQ. Trimming stripped 2 bases from V and 1 base from J, with 17 bases between. CDR3 region: CASSLSLDWTRNTEAFF. In DNA, the CDR3 is TGTGCCAGCAGCTTATCCCTTGATTGGACACGGAACACTGAAGCTTTCTTT.

In its sample, this clonotype was seen many times. The rearrangement uses TRBV7-2 and TRBJ1-1; D is possibly TRBD1 (6 bases). Germline CDR1 reads SGHTA; CDR2 reads FQGNSA. The CDR3 is 14 amino acids. V gave up 5 bases and J gave up 0 bases, with 10 bases separating them. CDR3 loop: CASSRDRLNTEAFF. CDR3 DNA: TGTGCCAGCAGCCGTGACAGGCTGAACACTGAAGCTTTCTTT.

This clonotype was counted only a few times. The chain uses TRBV28 and TRBJ2-5; D might be TRBD2 (7 bases). The CDR3 consists of 12 residues. V lost 11 bases, J lost 3 bases, and 13 bases lay in between. CDR1 MDHEN and CDR2 SYDVKM come from the germline V gene. The CDR3 bases are TGTGCCGGAGGGGGGACTAAAGAGACCCAGTACTTC. It specifies CAGGGTKETQYF.